A single sample gave rise to the 7 T cell receptor beta chains below, sequenced in a study of beta chain features in type 1 diabetes (dated by TCRdb to the late 2010s). The library was made by the immunoSEQ multiplex PCR assay. The entire amount of isolated RNA was reverse transcribed using the High Capacity cDNA Reverse Transcription Kit, so the sequenced TCRB transcripts were expressed ones. The table was pulled from immuneACCESS by TCRdb, which kept in-frame rearrangements only. Such tables lose some clones; where checked, under half of the loss comes from unresolved V genes, and the rest has no known cause. The sample contains roughly 140,000 clones, approximately 52% of them found a single time. Approximately 0.4% of the sample rests with the top ten. The sample was Tregs from blood. Taken with the paper, the label for cell subset or site translates to: regulatory CD4+ T cells. The source of these receptors is a young man in good health.

V is TRBV5-4 and J is TRBJ2-5; D not resolved. V lost 3 bases and J lost 2, with 5 bases in between. In germline, CDR1 is SGHNT, CDR2 YYREEE (reference sequence). CDR3 length: 12 residues. The CDR3 DNA is TGTGCCAGCAGCTCAGGACAAGAGACCCAGTACTTC. Encoded protein: CASSSGQETQYF.

In its sample, this clone was seen a few times. The sample contains more than one DNA sequence encoding this CDR3. The chain couples TRBV9 to TRBJ1-1, with D possibly matching TRBD1 (5 bases). The ends were cut back, 2 bases at V and 1 base at J, with 9 bases in the middle. The CDR3 consists of 14 residues. Germline CDR1 reads SGDLS; CDR2 reads YYNGEE. In DNA form, the CDR3 reads TGTGCCAGCAGCGTTGACACAGGGAACACTGAAGCTTTCTTT. Translated, it gives CASSVDTGNTEAFF.

This chain links TRBV6-5 with TRBJ1-3; D perhaps matches TRBD1 (6 bases). V gave up 2 bases and J gave up 2 bases, with 10 bases separating them. CDR3 length: 15 residues. Germline CDR1 and CDR2: MNHEY and SVGAGI. The CDR3 DNA sequence: TGTGCCAGCAGTTACCAGGGGATGGCTGGAAACACCATATATTTT. The encoded protein is CASSYQGMAGNTIYF.

This clone was detected only once. The chain couples TRBV2 to TRBJ2-1, with D possibly being TRBD2 (6 bases). CDR1 SNHLY and CDR2 FYNNEI come from the germline V gene. The CDR3 consists of 15 residues. Between the trimmed V and J ends, which lost 2 bases and 6 bases, there was a span of 14 bases. CDR3 protein: CASSELARRANEQFF. CDR3 DNA: TGTGCCAGCAGTGAACTAGCGAGGAGAGCCAATGAGCAGTTCTTC.

The chain has TRBV20-1 and TRBJ2-7, with no clear D. This CDR3 comprises 10 residues. The V end lost 3 bases, the J end lost 6 bases, and 6 bases lay between the germline ends. Germline V gives CDR1 DFQATT, CDR2 SNEGSKA (reference sequence). In DNA, the CDR3 is TGCAGTGCTAGCTACCGCGAGCAGTACTTC. Its protein is CSASYREQYF.

This chain uses TRBV27 with TRBJ1-1; 9 nucleotides match TRBD1. CDR3 size: 17 residues. With V trimmed by 6 bases and J by 4 bases, 15 bases remained unmatched. The V gene's germline CDR1 is MNHEY and CDR2 SMNVEV (reference sequence). In DNA, the CDR3 is TGTGCCAGCAGGAGGGGACAGGGAGGAAACCGAGGCACTGAAGCTTTCTTT. Translation gives CASRRGQGGNRGTEAFF.

The CDR3 is CASTDYPSTYEQYF. The CDR3, as DNA: TGTGCCAGCACCGACTACCCGTCCACCTACGAGCAGTACTTC. The chain recombines TRBV28 with TRBJ2-7; tentative D call: TRBD2 (5 bases). The V and J ends lost 7 bases and 2 bases respectively, with 15 bases between them. The CDR3 sequence is 14 residues long. CDR1 and CDR2 (germline): MDHEN, SYDVKM.